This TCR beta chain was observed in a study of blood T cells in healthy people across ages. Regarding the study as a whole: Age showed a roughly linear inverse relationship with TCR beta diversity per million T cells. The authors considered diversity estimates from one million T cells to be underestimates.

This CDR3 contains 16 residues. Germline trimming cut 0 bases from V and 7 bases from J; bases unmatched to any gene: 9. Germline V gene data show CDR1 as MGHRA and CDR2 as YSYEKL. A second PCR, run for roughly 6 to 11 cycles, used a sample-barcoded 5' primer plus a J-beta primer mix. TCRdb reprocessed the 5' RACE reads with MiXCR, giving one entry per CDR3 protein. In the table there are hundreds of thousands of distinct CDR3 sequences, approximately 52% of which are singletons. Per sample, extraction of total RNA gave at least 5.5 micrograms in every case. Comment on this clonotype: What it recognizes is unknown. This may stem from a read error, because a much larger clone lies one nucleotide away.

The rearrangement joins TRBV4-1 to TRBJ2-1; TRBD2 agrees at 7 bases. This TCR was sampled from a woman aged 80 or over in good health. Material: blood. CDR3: CASSQDVSGIPNEQFF. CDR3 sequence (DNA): TGCGCCAGCAGCCAAGATGTCAGCGGGATACCGAATGAGCAGTTCTTC.